This TCR beta chain was sequenced during a study of blood T cell repertoires in COVID-19. Study overall: Material from acute and convalescent COVID-19 was sourced from the United States, Italy and Spain. PBMCs, B-cell-depleted T cells, or T cells provided the cDNA or gDNA that made up the material.

Per the study methods: Reference gene primer amplification yielded estimated nucleated cell counts. This table comes from immunoSEQ multiplex PCR, and its TCRdb copy is limited to in-frame clones, with some not included. V and J calls plus clone size are reproduced from that table; the DNA served to infer D and trimming. This table holds about 53,000 clones, around 87% found once. After removal of 8 bases from V and 0 bases from J, the junction contained 9 bases not matched to a gene. CDR3 length: 16 amino acids. In germline, CDR1 is MNHEY, CDR2 SMNVEV (reference sequence). The J gene is TRBJ2-1, the V gene TRBV27, with TRBD2 matching 8 bases. Sequenced: peripheral blood. This clonotype was sampled from a man over 45 with acute or convalescent COVID-19. The CDR3 DNA sequence: TGTGCCAGCGGGGGACTAGATGTTTCCTCCTACAATGAGCAGTTCTTC. It specifies CASGGLDVSSYNEQFF.